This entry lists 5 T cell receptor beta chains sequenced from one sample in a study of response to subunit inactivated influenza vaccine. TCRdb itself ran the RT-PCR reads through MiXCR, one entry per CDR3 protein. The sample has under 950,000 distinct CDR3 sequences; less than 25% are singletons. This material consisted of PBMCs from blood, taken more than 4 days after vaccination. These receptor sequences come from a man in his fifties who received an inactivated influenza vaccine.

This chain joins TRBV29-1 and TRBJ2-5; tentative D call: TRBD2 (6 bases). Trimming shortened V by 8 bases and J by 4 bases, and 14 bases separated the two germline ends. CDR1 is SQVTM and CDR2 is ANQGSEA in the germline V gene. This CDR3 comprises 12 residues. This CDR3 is CSYGGSPETQYF. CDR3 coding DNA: TGCAGCTATGGGGGGTCTCCAGAGACCCAGTACTTC.

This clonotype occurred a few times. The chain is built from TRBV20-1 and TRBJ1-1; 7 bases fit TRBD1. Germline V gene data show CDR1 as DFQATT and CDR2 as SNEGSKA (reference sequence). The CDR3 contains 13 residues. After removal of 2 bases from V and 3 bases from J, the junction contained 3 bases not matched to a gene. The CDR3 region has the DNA TGCAGTGCTAGATCCGACAGGGACACTGAAGCTTTCTTT. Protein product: CSARSDRDTEAFF.

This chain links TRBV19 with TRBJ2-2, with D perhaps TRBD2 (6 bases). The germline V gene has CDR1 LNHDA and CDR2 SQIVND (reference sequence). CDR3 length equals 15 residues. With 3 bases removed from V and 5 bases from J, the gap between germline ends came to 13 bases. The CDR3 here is CASSIGPGVTGELFF. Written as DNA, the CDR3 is TGTGCCAGTAGTATCGGTCCGGGGGTAACCGGGGAGCTGTTTTTT.

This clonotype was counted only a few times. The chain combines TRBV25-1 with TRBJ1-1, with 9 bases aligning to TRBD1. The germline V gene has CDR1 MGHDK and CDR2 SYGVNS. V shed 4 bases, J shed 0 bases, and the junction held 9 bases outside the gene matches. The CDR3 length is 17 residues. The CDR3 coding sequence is TGTGCCAGCAGTGGATACAGGGGGCAATTGATGAACACTGAAGCTTTCTTT. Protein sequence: CASSGYRGQLMNTEAFF. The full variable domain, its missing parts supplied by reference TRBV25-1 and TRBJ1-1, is EADIYQTPRYLVIGTGKKITLECSQTMGHDKMYWYQQDPGMELHLIHYSYGVNSTEKGDLSSESTVSRIRTEHFPLTLESARPSHTSQYLCASSGYRGQLMNTEAFFGQGTRLTVV.

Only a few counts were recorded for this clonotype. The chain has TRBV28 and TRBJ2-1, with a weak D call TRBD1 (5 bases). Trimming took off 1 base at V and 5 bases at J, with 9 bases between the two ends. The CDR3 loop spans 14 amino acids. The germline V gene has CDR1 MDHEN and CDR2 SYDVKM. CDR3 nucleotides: TGTGCCAGCAGTTTATCTGACAGTAACAATGAGCAGTTCTTC. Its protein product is CASSLSDSNNEQFF.